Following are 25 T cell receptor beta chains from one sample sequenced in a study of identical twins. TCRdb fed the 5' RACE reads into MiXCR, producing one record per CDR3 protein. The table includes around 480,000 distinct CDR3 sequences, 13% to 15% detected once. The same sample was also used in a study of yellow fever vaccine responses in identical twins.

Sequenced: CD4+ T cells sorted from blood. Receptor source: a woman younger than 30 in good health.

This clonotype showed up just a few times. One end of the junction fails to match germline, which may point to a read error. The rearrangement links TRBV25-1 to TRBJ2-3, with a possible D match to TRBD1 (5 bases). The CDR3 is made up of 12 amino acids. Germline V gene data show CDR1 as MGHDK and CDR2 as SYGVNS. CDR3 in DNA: TGTGCCAGCAGTATCCTGACAGATACGCTGTATTTT. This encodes CASSILTDTLYF. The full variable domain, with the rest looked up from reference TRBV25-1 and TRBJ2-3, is EADIYQTPRYLVIGTGKKITLECSQTMGHDKMYWYQQDPGMELHLIHYSYGVNSTEKGDLSSESTVSRIRTEHFPLTLESARPSHTSQYLCASSILTDTLYFGPGTRLTVL.

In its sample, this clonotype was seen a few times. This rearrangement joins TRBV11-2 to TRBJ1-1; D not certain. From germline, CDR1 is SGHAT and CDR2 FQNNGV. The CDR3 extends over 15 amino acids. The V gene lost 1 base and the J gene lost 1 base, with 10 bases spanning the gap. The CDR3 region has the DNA TGTGCCAGCAGCTTAGTTCTTACCCGGAACACTGAAGCTTTCTTT. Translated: CASSLVLTRNTEAFF.

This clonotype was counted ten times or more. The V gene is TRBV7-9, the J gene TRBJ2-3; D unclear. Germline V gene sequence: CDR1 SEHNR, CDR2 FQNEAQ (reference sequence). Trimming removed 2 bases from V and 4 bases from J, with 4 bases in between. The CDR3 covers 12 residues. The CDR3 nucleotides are TGTGCCAGCAGCTTAATCTCAGATACGCAGTATTTT. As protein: CASSLISDTQYF.

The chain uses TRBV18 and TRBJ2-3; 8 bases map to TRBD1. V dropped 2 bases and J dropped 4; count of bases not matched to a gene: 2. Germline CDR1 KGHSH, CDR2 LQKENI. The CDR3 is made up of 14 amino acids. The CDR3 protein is CASSPTGGADTQYF. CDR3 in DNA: TGTGCCAGCTCACCAACAGGGGGTGCAGATACGCAGTATTTT.

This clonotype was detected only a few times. CDR3 amino acids: CASSSGGIYEQYF. CDR3 nucleotide sequence: TGTGCCAGCAGCTCCGGGGGTATCTACGAGCAGTACTTC. The chain employs TRBV7-2 and TRBJ2-7; tentatively, D is TRBD2 (6 bases). The CDR3 is made up of 13 amino acids. Looked up from germline, CDR1 is SGHTA and CDR2 is FQGNSA. Deletions cut 4 bases from V and 3 bases from J, with 10 bases between.

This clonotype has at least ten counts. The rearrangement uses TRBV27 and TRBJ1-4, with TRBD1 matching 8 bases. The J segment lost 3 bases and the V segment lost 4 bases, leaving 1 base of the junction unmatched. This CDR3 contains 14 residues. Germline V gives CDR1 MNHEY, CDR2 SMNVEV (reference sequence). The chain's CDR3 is CASSSDRANEKLFF. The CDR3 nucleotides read TGTGCCAGCAGTTCGGACAGGGCTAATGAAAAACTGTTTTTT. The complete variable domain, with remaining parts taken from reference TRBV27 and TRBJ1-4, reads EAQVTQNPRYLITVTGKKLTVTCSQNMNHEYMSWYRQDPGLGLRQIYYSMNVEVTDKGDVPEGYKVSRKEKRNFPLILESPSPNQTSLYFCASSSDRANEKLFFGSGTQLSVL.

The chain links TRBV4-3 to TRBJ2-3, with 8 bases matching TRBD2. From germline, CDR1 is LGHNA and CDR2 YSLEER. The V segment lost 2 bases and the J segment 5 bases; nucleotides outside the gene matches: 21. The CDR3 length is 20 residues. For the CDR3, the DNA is TGCGCCAGCAGCCAACTTCTGGGGGCTGGGGGCCTAGCGGGCTTAGATACGCAGTATTTT. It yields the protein CASSQLLGAGGLAGLDTQYF.

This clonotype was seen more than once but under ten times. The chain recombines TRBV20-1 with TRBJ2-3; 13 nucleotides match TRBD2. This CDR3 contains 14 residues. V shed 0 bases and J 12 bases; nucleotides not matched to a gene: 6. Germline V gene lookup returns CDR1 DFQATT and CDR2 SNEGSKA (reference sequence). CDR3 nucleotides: TGCAGTGCTAGAGAGAGACTAGCGGGAGGTACTCAGTATTTT. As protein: CSARERLAGGTQYF.

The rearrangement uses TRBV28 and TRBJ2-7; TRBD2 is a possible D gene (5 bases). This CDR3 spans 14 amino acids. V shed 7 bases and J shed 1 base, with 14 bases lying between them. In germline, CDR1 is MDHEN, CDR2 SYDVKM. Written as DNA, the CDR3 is TGTGCCAGCAATATAGAACGAGGGTCCTACGAGCAGTACTTC. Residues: CASNIERGSYEQYF.

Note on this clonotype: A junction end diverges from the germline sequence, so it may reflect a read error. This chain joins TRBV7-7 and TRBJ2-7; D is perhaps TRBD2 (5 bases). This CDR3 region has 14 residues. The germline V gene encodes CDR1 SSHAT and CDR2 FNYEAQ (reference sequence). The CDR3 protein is CASSFNEGSYEQYF. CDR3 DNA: TGTGCTAGCAGCTTCAACGAGGGCTCCTACGAGCAGTACTTC.

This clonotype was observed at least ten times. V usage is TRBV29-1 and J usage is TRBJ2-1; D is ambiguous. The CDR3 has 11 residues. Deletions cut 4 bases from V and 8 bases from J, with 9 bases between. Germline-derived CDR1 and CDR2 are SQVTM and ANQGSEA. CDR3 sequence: CSVARGDEQFF. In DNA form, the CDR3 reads TGCAGCGTTGCCCGCGGTGATGAGCAGTTCTTC.

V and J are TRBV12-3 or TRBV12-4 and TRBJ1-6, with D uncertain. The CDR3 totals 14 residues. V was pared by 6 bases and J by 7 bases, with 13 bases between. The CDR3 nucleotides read TGTGCCAGCAGGGCGGGGTCACGAAATTCACCCCTCCACTTT. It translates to CASRAGSRNSPLHF.

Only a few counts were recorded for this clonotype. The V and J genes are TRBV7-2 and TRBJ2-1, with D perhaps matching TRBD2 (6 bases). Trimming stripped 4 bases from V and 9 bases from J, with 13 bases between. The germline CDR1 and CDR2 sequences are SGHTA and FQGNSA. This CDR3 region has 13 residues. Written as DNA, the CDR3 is TGTGCCAGCAGCTCCACTAGCCTAGGTGAGCAGTTCTTC. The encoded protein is CASSSTSLGEQFF.

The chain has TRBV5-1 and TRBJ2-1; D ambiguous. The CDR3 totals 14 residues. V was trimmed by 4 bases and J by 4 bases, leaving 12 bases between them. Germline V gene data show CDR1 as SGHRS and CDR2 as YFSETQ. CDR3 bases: TGCGCCAGCAGCCTTAACAGCCTATACAATGAGCAGTTCTTC. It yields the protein CASSLNSLYNEQFF.

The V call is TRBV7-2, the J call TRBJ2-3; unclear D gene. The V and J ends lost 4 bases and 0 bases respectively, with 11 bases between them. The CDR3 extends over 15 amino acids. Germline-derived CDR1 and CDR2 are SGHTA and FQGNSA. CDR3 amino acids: CASSSSIRSTDTQYF. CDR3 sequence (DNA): TGTGCCAGCAGCTCGTCAATCAGGAGCACAGATACGCAGTATTTT. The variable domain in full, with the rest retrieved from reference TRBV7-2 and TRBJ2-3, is GAGVSQSPSNKVTEKGKDVELRCDPISGHTALYWYRQSLGQGLEFLIYFQGNSAPDKSGLPSDRFSAERTGGSVSTLTIQRTQQEDSAVYLCASSSSIRSTDTQYFGPGTRLTVL.

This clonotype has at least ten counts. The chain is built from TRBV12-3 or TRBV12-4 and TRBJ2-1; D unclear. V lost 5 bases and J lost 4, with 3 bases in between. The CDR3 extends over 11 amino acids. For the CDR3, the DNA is TGTGCCAGCAGTCTTTACAATGAGCAGTTCTTC. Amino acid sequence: CASSLYNEQFF.

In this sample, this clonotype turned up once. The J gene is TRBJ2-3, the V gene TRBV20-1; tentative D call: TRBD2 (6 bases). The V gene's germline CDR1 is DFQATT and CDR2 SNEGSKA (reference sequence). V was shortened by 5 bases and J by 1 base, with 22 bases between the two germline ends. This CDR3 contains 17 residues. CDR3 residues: CSAGGGPRSGRTDTQYF. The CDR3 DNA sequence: TGCAGTGCTGGGGGTGGGCCCCGTAGCGGACGCACAGATACGCAGTATTTT.

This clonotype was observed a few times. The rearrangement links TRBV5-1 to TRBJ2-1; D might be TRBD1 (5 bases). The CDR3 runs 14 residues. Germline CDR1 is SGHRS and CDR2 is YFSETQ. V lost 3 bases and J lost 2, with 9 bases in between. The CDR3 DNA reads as TGCGCCAGCAGCTACGACAGAGCCTACAATGAGCAGTTCTTC. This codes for CASSYDRAYNEQFF.

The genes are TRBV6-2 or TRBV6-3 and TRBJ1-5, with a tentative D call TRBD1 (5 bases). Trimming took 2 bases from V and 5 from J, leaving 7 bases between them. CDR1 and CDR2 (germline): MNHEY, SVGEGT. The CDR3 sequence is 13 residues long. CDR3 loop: CASSYLGDQPQHF. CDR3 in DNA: TGTGCCAGCAGTTACCTGGGGGATCAGCCCCAGCATTTT.

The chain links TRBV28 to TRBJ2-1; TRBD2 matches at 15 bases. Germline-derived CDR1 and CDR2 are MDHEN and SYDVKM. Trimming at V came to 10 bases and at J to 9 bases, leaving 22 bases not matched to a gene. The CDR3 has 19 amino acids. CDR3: CATIRGTGLAGGPDGEQFF. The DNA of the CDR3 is TGTGCCACCATCCGGGGCACAGGACTAGCGGGAGGGCCTGACGGTGAGCAGTTCTTC.

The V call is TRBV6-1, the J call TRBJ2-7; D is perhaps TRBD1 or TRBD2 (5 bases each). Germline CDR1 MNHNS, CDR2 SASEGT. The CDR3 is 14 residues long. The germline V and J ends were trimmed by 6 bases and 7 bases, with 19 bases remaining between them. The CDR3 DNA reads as TGTGCCAGCAGCCCCCTCATGAGAGAGGGGGAGCAGTACTTC. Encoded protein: CASSPLMREGEQYF.

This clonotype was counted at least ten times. The CDR3 bases are TGTGCCAGCAGTTCACGACTAGCAACAGATACGCAGTATTTT. It specifies CASSSRLATDTQYF. The gene calls are TRBV6-5 and TRBJ2-3; 7 nucleotides align to TRBD2. CDR3 length: 14 amino acids. Per germline, CDR1 MNHEY and CDR2 SVGAGI. J was trimmed by 3 bases and V by 4 bases; bases with no gene match: 4.

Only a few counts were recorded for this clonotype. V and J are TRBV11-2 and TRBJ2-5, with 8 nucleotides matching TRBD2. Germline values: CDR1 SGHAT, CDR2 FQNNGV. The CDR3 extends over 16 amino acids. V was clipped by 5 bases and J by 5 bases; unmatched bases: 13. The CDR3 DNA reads TGTGCCAGCAGCACCGATGCCGGACTAGCCCGGGAGACCCAGTACTTC. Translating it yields CASSTDAGLARETQYF.

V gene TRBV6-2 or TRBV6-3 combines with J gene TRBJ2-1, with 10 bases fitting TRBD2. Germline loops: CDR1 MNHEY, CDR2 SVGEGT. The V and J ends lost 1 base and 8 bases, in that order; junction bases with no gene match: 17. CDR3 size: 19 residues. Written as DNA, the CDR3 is TGTGCCAGCAGTTACTATATCTTGGCTAGCGGGAGAGATGGCTATGAGCAGTTCTTC. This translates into CASSYYILASGRDGYEQFF.

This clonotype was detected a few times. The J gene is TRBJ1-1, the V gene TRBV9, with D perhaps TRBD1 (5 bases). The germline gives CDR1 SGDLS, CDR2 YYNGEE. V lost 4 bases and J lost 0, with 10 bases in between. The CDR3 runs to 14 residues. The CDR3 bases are TGTGCCAGCAGCCCTGGGGCGATGAACACTGAAGCTTTCTTT. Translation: CASSPGAMNTEAFF.